Below, 20 T cell receptor beta chains from the same sample are listed, as sequenced in a study of T cells expressing NK-cell markers. Reprocessing the 5' RACE reads, TCRdb reports a single entry for every CDR3 protein and omits DNA. In total, the table holds about 460,000 distinct CDR3 sequences. Sample: blood T cells: a sorted CD56 or NKG2C T cell subset, CD4+ or CD8+ T cells, or bulk PBMC T cells (not recorded which). The receptors were sampled from a woman in her forties or fifties in good health.

The genes are TRBV29-1 and TRBJ2-5; TCRdb indicates TRBD1, and absent DNA this call remains unverified. This CDR3 is built from 19 residues. CDR1 SQVTM and CDR2 ANQGSEA come from the germline V gene. The CDR3 is CSVGWGQGNLGGSSRTQYF.

The CDR3 is CASSLGGVTVARKDTGELFF. The V gene is TRBV5-1, the J gene TRBJ2-2; lacking DNA, the TRBD1 call made by TCRdb goes unchecked. CDR3 size: 20 residues. Per germline, CDR1 SGHRS and CDR2 YFSETQ.

V and J are TRBV12-3 or TRBV12-4 and TRBJ2-5; TCRdb gives TRBD2 as the D gene, but with no DNA this cannot be confirmed. This CDR3 comprises 16 residues. CDR3 amino acids: CASSPSLAGAAETQYF.

The chain combines TRBV5-1 with TRBJ2-2; TCRdb's assignment of TRBD2 cannot be checked, as there is no DNA. Germline V gene data show CDR1 as SGHRS and CDR2 as YFSETQ. The CDR3 covers 16 residues. CDR3 region: CASSLGPRGATGELFF.

The rearrangement joins TRBV6-5 to TRBJ2-1. CDR1 is MNHEY, CDR2 SVGAGI, per germline. The length of the CDR3 is 11 residues. CDR3 loop: CASSDRVKQFF.

This chain joins TRBV24-1 and TRBJ2-5; TCRdb's assignment of TRBD1 cannot be checked, as there is no DNA. The V gene's germline CDR1 is KGHDR and CDR2 SFDVKD. The CDR3 length is 13 residues. Here the CDR3 reads CATRRGGEETQYF.

The chain joins TRBV24-1 to TRBJ2-4; TCRdb's D call of TRBD2 is untestable without DNA. Germline assignment: CDR1 KGHDR and CDR2 SFDVKD. The CDR3 length is 15 residues. The CDR3 reads CATSDLRQGGNIQYF.

The V gene is TRBV20-1, the J gene TRBJ2-1; there is no DNA to check the TCRdb D call of TRBD2. The germline CDR1 and CDR2 sequences are DFQATT and SNEGSKA (reference sequence). This CDR3 spans 16 amino acids. The CDR3 loop is CSATLLREGPYNEQFF.

The chain links TRBV20-1 to TRBJ2-7. CDR3 size: 13 residues. Germline lookup yields CDR1 DFQATT and CDR2 SNEGSKA (reference sequence). The CDR3 sequence is CSASEGSHYEQYF.

The chain combines TRBV3-1 with TRBJ2-7. The germline CDR1 and CDR2 sequences are LGHDT and YNNKEL (reference sequence). The CDR3 sequence is 14 residues long. Here the CDR3 reads CASSQVTESYEQYF.

This rearrangement joins TRBV10-3 to TRBJ1-2. CDR3 length equals 14 residues. Germline CDR1 reads ENHRY; CDR2 reads SYGVKD. CDR3 sequence: CAISESWVDYGYTF.

The chain carries TRBV18 and TRBJ1-5; TCRdb returns TRBD1, unconfirmable since there is no DNA. The germline gives CDR1 KGHSH, CDR2 LQKENI. CDR3 length: 14 residues. The CDR3 region is CASSPGQGGQPQHF.

The V gene is TRBV7-9, the J gene TRBJ1-1. CDR1 is SEHNR, CDR2 FQNEAQ, per germline (reference sequence). The CDR3 extends over 13 amino acids. The CDR3 sequence: CASSLAGSFSAFF.

CDR3 protein: CASSRSRGYTF. The chain combines TRBV12-3 or TRBV12-4 with TRBJ1-2. The CDR3 extends over 11 amino acids.

The rearrangement links TRBV7-2 to TRBJ2-5. Germline V gene data show CDR1 as SGHTA and CDR2 as FQGNSA. This CDR3 comprises 13 residues. The CDR3 loop is CASSRWTRETQYF.

This chain connects TRBV7-9 to TRBJ1-2. Germline V gene data show CDR1 as SEHNR and CDR2 as FQNEAQ (reference sequence). The CDR3 is 13 amino acids. CDR3 residues: CASSLAANYGYTF.

The chain links TRBV3-1 to TRBJ1-1. CDR3 length: 13 amino acids. Germline CDR1 is LGHDT and CDR2 is YNNKEL (reference sequence). The CDR3: CASINTANTEAFF.

Here the CDR3 reads CASSTRDRGSGRYGYTF. V is TRBV3-1 and J is TRBJ1-2; the D call from TCRdb, TRBD1, cannot be confirmed without DNA. The length of the CDR3 is 17 residues. The germline CDR1 and CDR2 sequences are LGHDT and YNNKEL (reference sequence).

The chain is built from TRBV12-3 or TRBV12-4 and TRBJ1-6; as DNA is missing, the TRBD1 call by TCRdb cannot be tested. The CDR3 is 16 residues long. The CDR3: CASSPRGLSYNSPLHF.

V and J are TRBV7-9 and TRBJ1-6. CDR1 is SEHNR, CDR2 FQNEAQ, per germline (reference sequence). The CDR3 contains 13 residues. CDR3 residues: CASSLRNNSPLHF.